A single sample is the source of the 14 T cell receptor beta chains below, sequenced in a study of T-cell reconstitution after alpha-beta-depleted transplantation in children. TCRbeta library construction was performed incorporating unique molecular identifiers. TCRdb reanalysed the PCR reads using MiXCR and keeps one entry per CDR3 protein. The data show 490,000 or so distinct CDR3 sequences, with under 15% seen just once and about 6% held by the top ten. Here the sequenced sample was PBMCs from the stem cell graft donor, taken from the stem cell graft. The origin of the receptors is a human donor who donated a stem cell graft to a child with combined immunodeficiency.

This clonotype has at least ten counts. The chain links TRBV4-3 to TRBJ2-1; D gene unclear. The germline V gene has CDR1 LGHNA and CDR2 YSLEER. This CDR3 contains 16 residues. V lost 0 bases and J lost 0, with 9 bases in between. In nucleotides, the CDR3 is TGCGCCAGCAGCCAAGACGCGGCTTACTCCTACAATGAGCAGTTCTTC. Protein product: CASSQDAAYSYNEQFF.

This rearrangement joins TRBV5-1 to TRBJ1-1; TRBD1 might be the D (6 bases). The CDR3 is made up of 14 amino acids. V dropped 0 bases and J dropped 7 bases, with 13 bases sitting between them. From germline, CDR1 is SGHRS and CDR2 YFSETQ. The CDR3 DNA sequence: TGCGCCAGCAGCTTGGCCACAACAGGGCTTGAAGCTTTCTTT. The encoded protein is CASSLATTGLEAFF.

The gene calls are TRBV5-6 and TRBJ2-1; perhaps TRBD2 as D (5 bases). The CDR3 consists of 18 residues. Trimming cost V 1 base and J 0 bases, with 17 bases left between them. Germline CDR1 and CDR2: SGHDT and YYEEEE. Written as DNA, the CDR3 is TGTGCCAGCAGCTTGTGGGTTAGCGCTGATAGCTCCTACAATGAGCAGTTCTTC. Amino acids: CASSLWVSADSSYNEQFF. Full variable domain (remainder filled in from reference TRBV5-6 and TRBJ2-1): DAGVTQSPTHLIKTRGQQVTLRCSPKSGHDTVSWYQQALGQGPQFIFQYYEEEERQRGNFPDRFSGHQFPNYSSELNVNALLLGDSALYLCASSLWVSADSSYNEQFFGPGTRLTVL.

V is TRBV9 and J is TRBJ1-4; D remains unclear. The CDR3 sequence is 14 residues long. Trimming removed 0 bases at V and 7 bases at J, with 10 bases between. Germline CDR1 and CDR2: SGDLS and YYNGEE. CDR3 in DNA: TGTGCCAGCAGCGTAGGTATAGGCGGTGAAAAACTGTTTTTT. It translates to CASSVGIGGEKLFF.

This clonotype appeared a few times. V usage is TRBV28 and J usage is TRBJ2-5; D is unresolved. There are 14 residues in the CDR3. Germline V CDR1 and CDR2: MDHEN, SYDVKM. V was cut by 5 bases and J by 0 bases, with 10 bases left in between. The CDR3 bases are TGTGCCAGCAGTAGTAGAGAGGACCAAGAGACCCAGTACTTC. It yields the protein CASSSREDQETQYF.

The chain is built from TRBV7-6 and TRBJ2-2; D might be TRBD1 or TRBD2, each matching 5 bases. With 1 base removed from V and 6 bases from J, the gap between germline ends came to 9 bases. The CDR3 length is 14 residues. CDR1 SGHVS and CDR2 FNYEAQ come from the germline V gene. CDR3 loop: CASSLERGPGELFF. CDR3 nucleotides: TGTGCCAGCAGCTTAGAGAGGGGACCCGGGGAGCTGTTTTTT.

This clonotype was seen a handful of times. The J gene is TRBJ1-5, the V gene TRBV28; D call uncertain. Germline assignment: CDR1 MDHEN and CDR2 SYDVKM. This CDR3 contains 12 residues. The V end lost 9 bases, the J end lost 0 bases, and 6 bases lay between the germline ends. The CDR3 DNA reads TGTGCCAGTGCGCTTAGCAATCAGCCCCAGCATTTT. Translation: CASALSNQPQHF.

In its sample, this clonotype was seen once. The rearrangement uses TRBV27 and TRBJ1-1; a weak D match, TRBD1 (5 bases). The germline V and J ends were trimmed by 1 base and 6 bases, with 9 bases remaining between them. Germline lookup yields CDR1 MNHEY and CDR2 SMNVEV (reference sequence). The CDR3 loop spans 13 amino acids. Here the CDR3 reads CASSLWRGAEAFF. DNA of the CDR3: TGTGCCAGCAGTTTATGGCGGGGCGCTGAAGCTTTCTTT.

This clonotype has a handful of counts. The rearrangement joins TRBV4-3 to TRBJ1-2, with D hard to call. The germline CDR1 and CDR2 sequences are LGHNA and YSLEER. The CDR3 is 17 residues long. The germline V and J ends were trimmed by 4 bases and 4 bases, with 22 bases remaining between them. In nucleotides, the CDR3 is TGCGCCAGCAGCCCCGGGTCTTTAGGCAGGCGACTCTATGGCTACACCTTC. Its translation is CASSPGSLGRRLYGYTF.

This clonotype was seen many times. This chain connects TRBV4-3 to TRBJ2-1, with 7 bases identical to TRBD2. The length of the CDR3 is 16 residues. Germline loops: CDR1 LGHNA, CDR2 YSLEER. V was pared by 1 base and J by 7 bases, with 10 bases of the junction left unmatched. The CDR3 nucleotides are TGCGCCAGCAGCCAAGGGCGGCTAGCCGGGGGGAATGAGCAGTTCTTC. Its translation: CASSQGRLAGGNEQFF.

The rearrangement joins TRBV5-1 to TRBJ2-5; D possibly corresponds to TRBD1 (6 bases). This CDR3 spans 14 amino acids. The ends were cut back, 10 bases at V and 2 bases at J, with 18 bases in the middle. Germline CDR1 is SGHRS and CDR2 is YFSETQ. CDR3 bases: TGCGCCGAACACTTCCGGACAGATCAAGAGACCCAGTACTTC. Translating it yields CAEHFRTDQETQYF. The full variable domain, in which reference TRBV5-1 and TRBJ2-5 provide the parts outside the CDR3, is KAGVTQTPRYLIKTRGQQVTLSCSPISGHRSVSWYQQTPGQGLQFLFEYFSETQRNKGNFPGRFSGRQFSNSRSEMNVSTLELGDSALYLCAEHFRTDQETQYFGPGTRLLVL.

In its sample, this clonotype was seen a few times. The V and J genes are TRBV11-2 and TRBJ2-3, with TRBD2 matching over 12 bases. CDR3 length: 18 amino acids. Per germline, CDR1 SGHAT and CDR2 FQNNGV. V was pared by 4 bases and J by 2 bases, with 10 bases of the junction left unmatched. CDR3 coding DNA: TGTGCCAGCAGCTACTCGACTAGCGGGAGCCCGACCACAGATACGCAGTATTTT. Translating gives CASSYSTSGSPTTDTQYF.

This rearrangement joins TRBV7-2 to TRBJ2-5; D remains ambiguous. V was trimmed by 0 bases and J by 0 bases, leaving 11 bases between them. The CDR3 totals 16 residues. Germline CDR1 and CDR2: SGHTA and FQGNSA. This chain's CDR3 is CASSLALIDYQETQYF. For the CDR3, the DNA is TGTGCCAGCAGCTTAGCGCTTATCGATTACCAAGAGACCCAGTACTTC.

The table lists this clonotype with many counts. This chain links TRBV20-1 with TRBJ2-2; 8 bases line up with TRBD2. CDR3 length equals 13 residues. Germline V gene sequence: CDR1 DFQATT, CDR2 SNEGSKA (reference sequence). V lost 6 bases, J lost 1 base, and 1 base stayed unmatched. The CDR3 DNA is TGCAGTGCAGCGGGGGAGAACACCGGGGAGCTGTTTTTT. Protein product: CSAAGENTGELFF.